This is a list of T cell receptor beta chains from one sample in a study of T cells in Graves' hyperthyroidism and ophthalmopathy. Via MiXCR, TCRdb re-called the multiplex PCR reads, giving one row per CDR3 protein. Of about 290,000 distinct CDR3 sequences in the sample, about an eighth are singletons; the top ten hold 6.5% to 10%. Sequencing input: blood. These TCRs come from a woman under 40 with Graves' hyperthyroidism that later progressed to Graves' ophthalmopathy. CDR3s include the opening cysteine and the closing phenylalanine or tryptophan. D genes are given only for firm matches. Some rows have no size entry. The others give once, few or many, or a class for an expanded clone.

TRBJ1-4 | . | 11 | few | TRBV6-2/TRBV6-3 | CATSVLEKLFF | TGTGCCACCAGTGTTCTGGAAAAACTGTTTTTT
TRBJ2-1 | TRBD2 | 16 | many | TRBV30 | CAWSLLLAGSYNEQFF | TGTGCCTGGAGTCTCCTACTAGCGGGGTCCTACAATGAGCAGTTCTTC
TRBJ2-3 | TRBD2 | 14 | few | TRBV3-1 | CASSQEVSGREQYF | TGTGCCAGCAGCCAAGAGGTGAGCGGGAGGGAGCAGTATTTT
TRBJ2-2 | . | 16 | . | TRBV19 | CATDPTGGTGPGELFF | TGTGCCACCGACCCGACCGGCGGGACCGGGCCCGGGGAGCTGTTTTTT
TRBJ2-7 | . | 15 | many | TRBV12-3/TRBV12-4 | CASSLQGQISAEQYF | TGTGCCAGCAGTTTACAGGGACAAATCTCTGCCGAGCAGTACTTC
TRBJ2-5 | . | 14 | many | TRBV6-5 | CASSYFLGKETQYF | TGTGCCAGCAGTTACTTTCTGGGGAAAGAGACCCAGTACTTC
TRBJ2-5 | . | 15 | many | TRBV15 | CATSREANDLETQYF | TGTGCCACCAGCAGAGAAGCGAATGACTTGGAGACCCAGTACTTC
TRBJ2-3 | . | 15 | . | TRBV11-2 | CASSPLGGRTDTQYF | TGTGCCAGCAGCCCCCTGGGGGGCCGTACAGATACGCAGTATTTT
TRBJ2-3 | . | 11 | many | TRBV7-2 | CASSPDGTQYF | TGTGCCAGCAGCCCCGACGGAACGCAGTATTTT
TRBJ1-2 | . | 11 | many | TRBV24-1 | CATREGGGYTF | TGTGCCACCAGGGAGGGAGGAGGCTACACCTTC
TRBJ1-3 | . | 12 | many | TRBV2 | CASSVNGNTIYF | TGTGCCAGCAGTGTCAACGGGAACACCATATATTTT
TRBJ2-1 | TRBD2 | 17 | many | TRBV12-3/TRBV12-4 | CASSLEGSGRAGDEQFF | TGTGCCAGCAGTTTAGAGGGGTCCGGGAGGGCCGGGGATGAGCAGTTCTTC
TRBJ2-2 | TRBD2 | 17 | many | TRBV6-2/TRBV6-3 | CASTLLRTSGNTGELFF | TGTGCCAGCACCCTGCTCCGGACTAGCGGTAACACCGGGGAGCTGTTTTTT
TRBJ1-2 | . | 15 | many | TRBV5-5 | CASSLEGPSRNGYTF | TGTGCCAGCAGCTTGGAAGGCCCCTCCAGAAATGGCTACACCTTC
TRBJ2-3 | . | 14 | many | TRBV15 | CATSRALSTDTQYF | TGTGCCACCAGCAGAGCTTTAAGCACAGATACGCAGTATTTT
TRBJ2-1 | TRBD2 | 13 | many | TRBV30 | CARRLAGGNEQFF | TGTGCCAGGCGACTAGCGGGAGGAAATGAGCAGTTCTTC
TRBJ1-1 | . | 15 | many | TRBV12-3/TRBV12-4 | CASSFADRLNTEAFF | TGTGCCAGCAGTTTCGCGGACCGCTTGAACACTGAAGCTTTCTTT
TRBJ2-2 | TRBD2 | 15 | . | TRBV6-1 | CASSLYTGGNGELFF | TGTGCCAGCAGCCTCTATACGGGAGGGAACGGGGAGCTGTTTTTT
TRBJ2-1 | TRBD2 | 15 | many | TRBV19 | CASSIGGSVQNEQFF | TGTGCCAGTAGTATCGGCGGGAGTGTTCAAAATGAGCAGTTCTTC
TRBJ2-7 | TRBD1 | 14 | many | TRBV10-3 | CAINDRGASYEQYF | TGTGCCATCAACGACAGGGGGGCCTCCTACGAGCAGTACTTC
TRBJ2-1 | . | 12 | many | TRBV30 | CAWSPNYNEQFF | TGTGCCTGGAGCCCGAATTACAATGAGCAGTTCTTC
TRBJ1-5 | . | 14 | many | TRBV6-6 | CASSYPGGLQPQHF | TGTGCCAGCAGTTATCCGGGGGGGTTACAGCCCCAGCATTTT
TRBJ2-5 | TRBD1 | 17 | many | TRBV24-1 | CATSDSRDRGREETQYF | TGTGCCACCAGTGACAGCCGGGACAGGGGGCGCGAAGAGACCCAGTACTTC
TRBJ1-5 | . | 15 | many | TRBV12-3/TRBV12-4 | CASSLGTDSNQPQHF | TGTGCCAGCAGTTTAGGGACCGATAGCAATCAGCCCCAGCATTTT
TRBJ2-3 | . | 15 | many | TRBV2 | CASSPRAGSTDTQYF | TGTGCCAGCAGCCCTAGGGCTGGAAGCACAGATACGCAGTATTTT
TRBJ2-4 | . | 10 | many | TRBV27 | CASRENIQYF | TGTGCCAGCAGAGAAAACATTCAGTACTTC
TRBJ2-5 | . | 12 | many | TRBV2 | CASISLEETQYF | TGTGCCAGCATATCACTAGAAGAGACCCAGTACTTC
TRBJ2-7 | TRBD1 | 16 | . | TRBV7-2 | CASSLALDRGRFEQYF | TGTGCCAGCAGCTTAGCGCTGGACAGGGGGCGTTTCGAGCAGTACTTC
TRBJ1-1 | TRBD1 | 16 | . | TRBV7-2 | CASSLVGGQSNTEAFF | TGTGCCAGCAGCTTAGTCGGGGGACAGTCGAACACTGAAGCTTTCTTT
TRBJ2-2 | TRBD2 | 18 | many | TRBV27 | CASSFGGLAGDKTGELFF | TGTGCCAGCAGTTTTGGGGGGCTAGCGGGAGATAAAACCGGGGAGCTGTTTTTT
TRBJ1-5 | . | 14 | many | TRBV6-1 | CASRPPGQGSAQHF | TGTGCCAGCAGGCCTCCGGGACAAGGATCGGCCCAGCATTTT
TRBJ2-5 | TRBD2 | 15 | . | TRBV4-3 | CASSQEEAGVETQYF | TGCGCCAGCAGCCAAGAGGAGGCGGGAGTAGAGACCCAGTACTTC
TRBJ2-7 | . | 15 | . | TRBV4-3 | CASSQGYQSSYEQYF | TGCGCCAGCAGCCAAGGCTACCAGAGCTCCTACGAGCAGTACTTC
TRBJ2-7 | . | 14 | many | TRBV20-1 | CSAVSPGASYEQYF | TGCAGTGCCGTTTCACCGGGGGCTAGTTACGAGCAGTACTTC
TRBJ2-7 | . | 14 | many | TRBV12-3/TRBV12-4 | CASSLGGQSYEQYF | TGTGCCAGCAGTTTGGGGGGGCAGTCCTACGAGCAGTACTTC
TRBJ1-6 | . | 14 | many | TRBV28 | CASSSPAYNSPLHF | TGTGCCAGCAGTTCCCCAGCTTATAATTCACCCCTCCACTTT
TRBJ2-5 | . | 14 | . | TRBV4-2 | CASLHRDVQETQYF | TGTGCCAGTCTCCACCGGGACGTTCAAGAGACCCAGTACTTC
TRBJ1-1 | TRBD1 | 17 | . | TRBV20-1 | CSATEGQGALFDTEAFF | TGCAGTGCTACAGAAGGACAGGGGGCTCTCTTTGACACTGAAGCTTTCTTT
TRBJ2-3 | TRBD2 | 13 | many | TRBV5-1 | CASSGGSADTQYF | TGCGCCAGCAGCGGCGGGAGCGCAGATACGCAGTATTTT
TRBJ2-7 | . | 16 | many | TRBV9 | CASSVAGTVSPGEQYF | TGTGCCAGCAGCGTAGCTGGGACGGTCAGCCCAGGGGAGCAGTACTTC
TRBJ2-5 | . | 14 | many | TRBV20-1 | CSAPEKDIGETQYF | TGCAGTGCACCAGAGAAGGATATCGGAGAGACCCAGTACTTC
TRBJ2-7 | . | 15 | many | TRBV28 | CASSLVNGQSYEQYF | TGTGCCAGCAGTTTAGTGAACGGCCAGTCCTACGAGCAGTACTTC